This T cell receptor beta chain was sequenced for a study of T cell repertoires in cytomegalovirus infection. Study summary: CMV infection and matching HLA type were both indicated by public TCR beta signatures. Study-wide points: Of the TCR beta families, the public ones yielded a cumulative frequency that identified carriers of CMV plus the relevant HLA.

This clonotype came up a few times. Its antigen is still unknown. The V segment lost 2 bases and the J segment 3 bases; nucleotides outside the gene matches: 2. Germline CDR1 is MNHNS and CDR2 is SASEGT. This CDR3 contains 15 residues. One entry per CDR3 protein, called by TCRdb with MiXCR from the reads. The data contain 250,000 to 300,000 distinct CDR3 sequences, approximately 8.3% of them singletons. The TCR originated in a human donor in good health (CMV status not recorded). Some clones in this sample may be carry-over from other donors' samples. The sample consisted of PBMCs. The rearrangement joins TRBV6-1 to TRBJ2-1; 9 bases map to TRBD1. DNA of the CDR3: TGTGCCAGCAGTGAAAAGGACAGGGGCTACAATGAGCAGTTCTTC. Amino acids: CASSEKDRGYNEQFF.